The clone carrying this T cell receptor (beta chain) showed up just once. Its antigen is as yet unknown. Profiled with immunoSEQ multiplex PCR; TCRdb holds only in-frame clones, not every one. Of over 250,000 clones listed, approximately 90% are singletons. This sample was included in a study of cytomegalovirus exposure and HLA in healthy donors. Separation from the roughly 600-subject first cohort characterized the roughly 120-subject validation cohort, to which the donors belonged. Broader study findings: A subsequent analysis found that TCR clusters from the first cohort also tended to co-occur in the roughly 120 validation repertoires, with 90% to 95% of cluster scores above 0. The investigators catalogued 150 to 200 TCR beta chains as cytomegalovirus-associated.

Trimming took off 3 bases at V and 9 bases at J, with 10 bases between the two ends. CDR1 SGDLS and CDR2 YYNGEE come from the germline V gene. The CDR3 runs to 13 residues. Material for sequencing was PBMCs. This sequence originates from a woman in her twenties or thirties in good health and CMV-seropositive. V is TRBV9 and J is TRBJ1-6, with TRBD1 as a possible D gene (5 bases). The CDR3 bases are TGTGCCAGCAGCGGGGGGACTCCTTCACCCCTCCACTTT. It codes for CASSGGTPSPLHF. Drawing the rest from reference TRBV9 and TRBJ1-6, the complete variable domain is DSGVTQTPKHLITATGQRVTLRCSPRSGDLSVYWYQQSLDQGLQFLIQYYNGEERAKGNILERFSAQQFPDLHSELNLSSLELGDSALYFCASSGGTPSPLHFGNGTRLTVT.